The 27 T cell receptor beta chains below come from one sample, sequenced in a study of T cells after yellow fever vaccination. TCRdb reprocessed the 5' RACE reads with MiXCR, giving one entry per CDR3 protein. The table has 610,000 or so distinct CDR3 sequences, 9% to 15% seen once; the top ten hold about 15%. The sequences come from PBMCs, collected on the day of the yellow fever booster vaccination. Source of these receptors: a man younger than 40 who received the YFV17D yellow fever vaccine.

This clonotype appeared a few times. The chain employs TRBV7-2 and TRBJ2-7; D may match TRBD1 or TRBD2 (5 bases each). V was shortened by 0 bases and J by 3 bases, with 9 bases between the two germline ends. Germline CDR1 reads SGHTA; CDR2 reads FQGNSA. The CDR3 totals 14 residues. The DNA of the CDR3 is TGTGCCAGCAGCTTAGCGGGACCCAACTACGAGCAGTACTTC. Residues: CASSLAGPNYEQYF.

In this sample, this clonotype turned up a few times. V gene TRBV7-2 combines with J gene TRBJ2-4; D tentatively reads TRBD1 or TRBD2 (5 bases each). The CDR3 extends over 14 amino acids. CDR1 SGHTA and CDR2 FQGNSA come from the germline V gene. Trimming removed 6 bases from V and 10 bases from J, with 19 bases in between. CDR3 loop: CASRPAGTPWIQYF. The DNA for the CDR3 is TGTGCCAGCAGACCCGCCGGGACCCCTTGGATTCAGTACTTC. Full variable domain (remainder filled in from reference TRBV7-2 and TRBJ2-4): GAGVSQSPSNKVTEKGKDVELRCDPISGHTALYWYRQSLGQGLEFLIYFQGNSAPDKSGLPSDRFSAERTGGSVSTLTIQRTQQEDSAVYLCASRPAGTPWIQYFGAGTRLSVL.

The rearrangement joins TRBV20-1 to TRBJ2-3; D is perhaps TRBD2 (6 bases). CDR1 is DFQATT, CDR2 SNEGSKA, per germline (reference sequence). The CDR3 has 15 residues. Trimming pared 6 bases from V and 5 bases from J, leaving 21 bases between. CDR3 coding DNA: TGCAGTGCCCCCGTCGGGAGTGGTGTTTTAGATACGCAGTATTTT. This codes for CSAPVGSGVLDTQYF.

This clonotype was seen a handful of times. This chain connects TRBV24-1 to TRBJ1-3; D is unclear. Trimming shortened V by 9 bases and J by 2 bases, and 13 bases separated the two germline ends. This CDR3 comprises 14 residues. Looked up from germline, CDR1 is KGHDR and CDR2 is SFDVKD. CDR3: CATYSPFAGNTIYF. Here the CDR3 DNA reads TGTGCCACCTATTCTCCCTTCGCTGGAAACACCATATATTTT.

V usage is TRBV7-8 and J usage is TRBJ2-6; D may be TRBD2 (5 bases). The CDR3 is made up of 18 amino acids. V lost 0 bases to trimming and J lost 4 bases, with 16 bases between them. Germline CDR1 is SGHVS and CDR2 is FQNEAQ. The CDR3 sequence: CASSLAATPGYGANVLTF. As DNA, the CDR3 is TGTGCCAGCAGCTTAGCGGCTACCCCGGGGTACGGGGCCAACGTCCTGACTTTC.

This clonotype was seen more than once but under ten times. The rearrangement uses TRBV5-1 and TRBJ1-2, with 7 bases aligning to TRBD1. V lost 2 bases to trimming and J lost 3 bases; unmatched junction nucleotides: 4. The CDR3 consists of 14 residues. CDR1 is SGHRS and CDR2 is YFSETQ in the germline V gene. The CDR3 sequence: CASSLQGMDYGYTF. CDR3 sequence (DNA): TGCGCCAGCAGCTTACAGGGGATGGACTATGGCTACACCTTC.

The chain joins TRBV20-1 to TRBJ2-7; 12 bases align to TRBD2. The CDR3 sequence is 15 residues long. The V gene end was trimmed by 5 bases and the J gene end by 4 bases; junction bases not matched to a gene: 9. The germline gives CDR1 DFQATT, CDR2 SNEGSKA (reference sequence). CDR3 DNA sequence: TGCAGTGCTTTCCCTAGCGGGAGGGCCGGGTACGAGCAGTACTTC. Encoded protein: CSAFPSGRAGYEQYF.

This CDR3 reads CASSALNQPQHF. CDR3 in DNA: TGTGCCAGTAGTGCCCTTAATCAGCCCCAGCATTTT. J is TRBJ1-5 and V is TRBV19; D not certain. The ends were cut back, 5 bases at V and 4 bases at J, with 6 bases in the middle. Germline V CDR1 and CDR2: LNHDA, SQIVND (reference sequence). This CDR3 comprises 12 residues.

This clonotype turned up a few times. The chain employs TRBV4-3 and TRBJ1-1, with 7 positions matching TRBD1. After removal of 1 base from V and 0 bases from J, the junction contained 8 bases not matched to a gene. CDR1 is LGHNA, CDR2 YSLEER, per germline. The CDR3 loop spans 17 amino acids. The CDR3 protein is CASSQGFGQDLNTEAFF. The CDR3 bases are TGCGCCAGCAGCCAAGGTTTCGGACAGGATTTGAACACTGAAGCTTTCTTT.

This clonotype was found a few times. V and J are TRBV29-1 and TRBJ2-3; 10 bases map to TRBD2. Per germline, CDR1 SQVTM and CDR2 ANQGSEA. The CDR3 extends over 15 amino acids. V lost 4 bases to trimming and J lost 5 bases; unmatched junction nucleotides: 9. CDR3 sequence: CSVGTSGYVGDTQYF. DNA of the CDR3: TGCAGCGTTGGGACTAGCGGATACGTGGGAGATACGCAGTATTTT.

This clonotype was seen a handful of times. The chain has TRBV5-1 and TRBJ1-1; D ambiguous. This CDR3 has 14 amino acids. Between the trimmed V and J ends, which lost 0 bases and 2 bases, there was a span of 8 bases. The germline V gene has CDR1 SGHRS and CDR2 YFSETQ. CDR3 amino acids: CASSLGDINTEAFF. The CDR3 DNA reads TGCGCCAGCAGCTTGGGCGATATTAACACTGAAGCTTTCTTT. Full variable domain (remainder filled in from reference TRBV5-1 and TRBJ1-1): KAGVTQTPRYLIKTRGQQVTLSCSPISGHRSVSWYQQTPGQGLQFLFEYFSETQRNKGNFPGRFSGRQFSNSRSEMNVSTLELGDSALYLCASSLGDINTEAFFGQGTRLTVV.

At least ten counts were recorded for this clonotype. The gene calls are TRBV5-6 and TRBJ2-5, with a tentative D call TRBD2 (5 bases). Germline CDR1 and CDR2: SGHDT and YYEEEE. Trimming removed 0 bases from V and 2 bases from J, with 8 bases in between. This CDR3 spans 14 amino acids. DNA for the CDR3: TGTGCCAGCAGCTTGGGGCGACTACAAGAGACCCAGTACTTC. It specifies CASSLGRLQETQYF.

This clonotype was detected many times. V and J are TRBV12-3 or TRBV12-4 and TRBJ2-7; 8 nucleotides agree with TRBD1. J was trimmed by 13 bases and V by 6 bases; bases with no gene match: 14. The CDR3 is 13 amino acids. The CDR3 sequence is CASSSDRVSRRYF. The CDR3 coding sequence is TGTGCCAGCAGCTCGGACAGGGTTTCTCGTCGCTACTTC.

This rearrangement joins TRBV20-1 to TRBJ1-6; 9 positions agree with TRBD1. This CDR3 spans 14 amino acids. Germline V gene data show CDR1 as DFQATT and CDR2 as SNEGSKA (reference sequence). V trimming: 2 bases; J trimming: 9 bases; junction bases outside the gene matches: 5. The chain's CDR3 is CSARPGTGRSPLHF. CDR3 in DNA: TGCAGTGCTAGACCCGGGACAGGGCGTTCACCCCTCCACTTT.

There are a few counts of this clonotype. V is TRBV6-2 or TRBV6-3 and J is TRBJ2-4; unclear D gene. The CDR3 totals 17 residues. Trimming cost V 4 bases and J 1 base, with 17 bases left between them. The germline V gene encodes CDR1 MNHEY and CDR2 SVGEGT. This CDR3 reads CASSSPVALGAKNIQYF. CDR3 in DNA: TGTGCCAGCAGTTCCCCTGTGGCCCTCGGGGCCAAAAACATTCAGTACTTC.

This clonotype was observed a few times. The chain combines TRBV20-1 with TRBJ2-3; D is unresolved. Trimming pared 2 bases from V and 0 bases from J, leaving 9 bases between. The CDR3 extends over 14 amino acids. Per the germline V gene, CDR1 is DFQATT and CDR2 is SNEGSKA (reference sequence). This CDR3 is CSARSGPSTDTQYF. CDR3 coding DNA: TGCAGTGCTAGAAGTGGCCCTAGCACAGATACGCAGTATTTT.

This sequence joins TRBV4-2 and TRBJ2-3; TRBD2 matches 7 bases. Germline CDR1 reads LGHNA; CDR2 reads YNFKEQ. This CDR3 is built from 14 residues. V gave up 0 bases and J gave up 5 bases; unmatched junction bases: 2. The CDR3 here is CASSQEVAGDTQYF. CDR3 DNA: TGTGCCAGCAGCCAAGAAGTAGCGGGAGATACGCAGTATTTT.

This clonotype came up a few times. The V and J genes are TRBV5-5 and TRBJ2-7, with D hard to call. There are 15 residues in the CDR3. V gave up 0 bases and J gave up 0 bases, with 10 bases separating them. Germline values: CDR1 SGHKS, CDR2 YYEKEE (reference sequence). The CDR3 loop reads CASSLGQSSSYEQYF. CDR3 sequence (DNA): TGTGCCAGCAGCTTGGGGCAGTCAAGCTCCTACGAGCAGTACTTC.

This clonotype was recorded a few times. V and J are TRBV12-3 or TRBV12-4 and TRBJ2-7, with D tentatively TRBD1 or TRBD2 (5 bases each). The CDR3 runs 14 residues. Trimming took off 7 bases at V and 4 bases at J, with 17 bases between the two ends. CDR3 DNA sequence: TGTGCCAGCACCTGGGACGGGCCCAAGTACGAGCAGTACTTC. It is translated as CASTWDGPKYEQYF.

The chain combines TRBV5-6 with TRBJ2-2; D not resolved. Trimming took off 1 base at V and 0 bases at J, with 7 bases between the two ends. CDR3 length equals 15 residues. Germline CDR1 reads SGHDT; CDR2 reads YYEEEE. The CDR3 loop reads CASSLITTNTGELFF. The CDR3, as DNA: TGTGCCAGCAGCTTGATAACTACGAACACCGGGGAGCTGTTTTTT.

This clonotype showed up many times. The chain couples TRBV20-1 to TRBJ2-7, with TRBD1 matching over 8 bases. Looked up from germline, CDR1 is DFQATT and CDR2 is SNEGSKA (reference sequence). Unmatched junction bases numbered 16, after V lost 1 base and J lost 5 bases. The CDR3 length is 17 residues. Here the CDR3 reads CSARGGIRQGSNHEQYF. In nucleotides, the CDR3 is TGCAGTGCTAGAGGAGGGATTCGACAGGGGAGTAACCACGAGCAGTACTTC.

The J gene is TRBJ1-1, the V gene TRBV20-1; D uncertain. The CDR3 spans 13 residues. V was pared by 6 bases and J by 5 bases, with 16 bases between. In germline, CDR1 is DFQATT, CDR2 SNEGSKA (reference sequence). CDR3 coding DNA: TGCAGTGCATCGGTGGGAGATAATACTGAAGCTTTCTTT. Translated, it gives CSASVGDNTEAFF.

A few counts support this clonotype. J is TRBJ1-1 and V is TRBV6-1; D possibly corresponds to TRBD1 (6 bases). Deletions cut 3 bases from V and 1 base from J, with 9 bases between. The CDR3 totals 14 residues. Germline loops: CDR1 MNHNS, CDR2 SASEGT. The CDR3, as DNA: TGTGCCAGCAGTGACGAACAGGGGAACACTGAAGCTTTCTTT. As protein: CASSDEQGNTEAFF.

CDR3 DNA sequence: TGTGCCAGCAGCTTATACGAGAGGGGCTACACCTTC. Translating it yields CASSLYERGYTF. This rearrangement joins TRBV7-2 to TRBJ1-2; the D is unclear. The CDR3 loop spans 12 amino acids. Germline CDR1 reads SGHTA; CDR2 reads FQGNSA. The V and J ends lost 2 bases and 8 bases respectively, with 9 bases between them.

This clonotype was detected only once. The chain carries TRBV20-1 and TRBJ2-1, with TRBD2 matching over 12 bases. The CDR3 contains 16 residues. The germline CDR1 and CDR2 sequences are DFQATT and SNEGSKA (reference sequence). The trim removed 3 bases at V and 10 bases at J, leaving 13 bases unmatched. CDR3 residues: CSARGTTSGSLQEQFF. Here the CDR3 DNA reads TGCAGTGCTAGGGGGACGACTAGCGGGAGTTTACAGGAGCAGTTCTTC.

The sample holds one count of this clonotype. V gene TRBV6-1 combines with J gene TRBJ2-2, with 7 bases that match TRBD1. The CDR3 contains 16 residues. With 5 bases clipped from V and 6 bases from J, the junction kept 12 bases outside the gene matches. The germline V gene has CDR1 MNHNS and CDR2 SASEGT. The DNA for the CDR3 is TGTGCCAGCAGTCGCTGGACAGGCAGGAGCGCCGGGGAGCTGTTTTTT. Translation: CASSRWTGRSAGELFF.

This clonotype was seen more than once but under ten times. V is TRBV3-1 and J is TRBJ2-4; 8 bases fit TRBD2. The CDR3 length is 17 residues. V lost 7 bases, J lost 1 base, and 12 bases stayed unmatched. CDR1 LGHDT and CDR2 YNNKEL come from the germline V gene (reference sequence). The DNA for the CDR3 is TGTGCCAGCAATGCGGGGGGAGAGGAAGCTGCCAAAAACATTCAGTACTTC. Its protein product is CASNAGGEEAAKNIQYF.